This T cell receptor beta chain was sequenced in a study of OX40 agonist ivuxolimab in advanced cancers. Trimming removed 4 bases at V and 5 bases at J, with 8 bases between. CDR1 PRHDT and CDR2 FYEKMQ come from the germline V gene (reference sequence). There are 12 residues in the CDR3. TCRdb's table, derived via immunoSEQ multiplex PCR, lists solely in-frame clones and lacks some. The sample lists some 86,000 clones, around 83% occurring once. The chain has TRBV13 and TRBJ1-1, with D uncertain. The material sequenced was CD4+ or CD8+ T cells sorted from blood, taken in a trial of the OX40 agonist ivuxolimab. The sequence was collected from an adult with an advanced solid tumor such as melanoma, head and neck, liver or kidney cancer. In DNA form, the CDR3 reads TGTGCCAGCAGCTCCCAATGGACTGAAGCTTTCTTT. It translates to CASSSQWTEAFF.